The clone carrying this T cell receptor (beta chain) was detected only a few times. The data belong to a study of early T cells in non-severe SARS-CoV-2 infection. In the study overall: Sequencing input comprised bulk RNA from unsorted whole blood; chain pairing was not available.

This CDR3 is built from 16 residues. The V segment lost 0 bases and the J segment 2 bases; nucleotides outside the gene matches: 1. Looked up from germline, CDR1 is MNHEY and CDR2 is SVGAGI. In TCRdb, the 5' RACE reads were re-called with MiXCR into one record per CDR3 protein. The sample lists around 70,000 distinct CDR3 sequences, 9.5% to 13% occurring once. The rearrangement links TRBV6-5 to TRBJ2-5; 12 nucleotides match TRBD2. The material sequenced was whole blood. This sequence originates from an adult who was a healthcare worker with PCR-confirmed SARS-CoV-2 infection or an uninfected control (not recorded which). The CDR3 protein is CASSYSGTSGQETQYF. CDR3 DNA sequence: TGTGCCAGCAGTTACTCCGGGACTAGCGGGCAAGAGACCCAGTACTTC.